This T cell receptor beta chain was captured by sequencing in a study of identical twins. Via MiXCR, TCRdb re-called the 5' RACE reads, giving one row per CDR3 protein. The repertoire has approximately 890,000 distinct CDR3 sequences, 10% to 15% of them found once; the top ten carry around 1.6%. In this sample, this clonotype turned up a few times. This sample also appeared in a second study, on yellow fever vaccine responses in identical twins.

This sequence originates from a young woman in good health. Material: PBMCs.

The CDR3 reads CASSPNRQYEQYF. As DNA, the CDR3 is TGTGCCAGCAGCCCAAACAGGCAATACGAGCAGTACTTC. The chain links TRBV7-2 to TRBJ2-7, with D perhaps matching TRBD1 (5 bases). Germline values: CDR1 SGHTA, CDR2 FQGNSA. The CDR3 loop spans 13 amino acids. Trimming took off 5 bases at V and 4 bases at J, with 12 bases between the two ends.